The rows below give T cell receptor beta chains drawn from one sample of a study of PD-L1 blockade in urothelial cancer. Generated by immunoSEQ multiplex PCR, the TCRdb table keeps only in-frame clones and is missing some. The sample yields around 80,000 clones, roughly 90% seen once. The source was PBMCs, collected around atezolizumab (anti-PD-L1) treatment. Receptors originate from a woman in her 70s with urothelial cancer. The CDR3 runs from the conserved cysteine through the conserved F or W. The order of the fields is D gene, V gene, clone size, J gene, CDR3 DNA, CDR3 protein. The D gene is left open where the match is weak. Clone size is shown for a subset of rows, as once, few, many or a class of expanded clone.

d_gene: NA; v_gene: TRBV5-4; abundance: NA; j_gene: TRBJ2-1; CDR3nt: TGTGCCAGCAGCTGGGGGCGCGTCCCCTACAATGAGCAGTTCTTC; CDR3aa: CASSWGRVPYNEQFF
d_gene: NA; v_gene: TRBV28; abundance: NA; j_gene: TRBJ2-2; CDR3nt: TGTGCCAGCAGGCCCGTCTCCAGGGGCACCGGGGAGCTGTTTTTT; CDR3aa: CASRPVSRGTGELFF
d_gene: NA; v_gene: TRBV4-2; abundance: once; j_gene: TRBJ1-2; CDR3nt: TGTGCCAGCAGCCAAGGGGAGGCAGGGAGGCGATATGGCTACACCTTC; CDR3aa: CASSQGEAGRRYGYTF
d_gene: TRBD2; v_gene: TRBV6-5; abundance: NA; j_gene: TRBJ2-3; CDR3nt: TGTGCCAGCAGTAAGACGACTAGCGGGGGGACGCAGTATTTT; CDR3aa: CASSKTTSGGTQYF
d_gene: NA; v_gene: TRBV29-1; abundance: NA; j_gene: TRBJ2-1; CDR3nt: TGCAGCGTTGAGGTTAGCTCCTACAATGAGCAGTTCTTC; CDR3aa: CSVEVSSYNEQFF
d_gene: NA; v_gene: TRBV11-2; abundance: once; j_gene: TRBJ2-1; CDR3nt: TGTGCCAGCAGCTTAGAGGGCCCCAGGTGGTTCTTC; CDR3aa: CASSLEGPRWFF
d_gene: NA; v_gene: TRBV5-6; abundance: NA; j_gene: TRBJ1-6; CDR3nt: TGTGCCAGCAGCTTGGACAGCTCCAATTCACCCCTCCACTTT; CDR3aa: CASSLDSSNSPLHF
d_gene: TRBD1; v_gene: TRBV4-1; abundance: NA; j_gene: TRBJ1-5; CDR3nt: TGCGCCAGCAGCCAATCGACAGGGACTCAGCCCCAGCATTTT; CDR3aa: CASSQSTGTQPQHF
d_gene: TRBD2; v_gene: TRBV11-2; abundance: few; j_gene: TRBJ2-3; CDR3nt: TGTGCCAGCAGCTTCCCGCGGGGGGGGAACACAGATACGCAGTATTTT; CDR3aa: CASSFPRGGNTDTQYF
d_gene: NA; v_gene: TRBV4-3; abundance: NA; j_gene: TRBJ2-7; CDR3nt: TGCGCCAGCAGCCAAACTCTAGCGCCTCGTTACGAGCAGTACTTC; CDR3aa: CASSQTLAPRYEQYF
d_gene: NA; v_gene: TRBV5-8; abundance: NA; j_gene: TRBJ1-2; CDR3nt: TGTGCCAGCAGCTTGTTGGTAGGAGGGCGGTATGGCTACACCTTC; CDR3aa: CASSLLVGGRYGYTF